The rows below give T cell receptor beta chains drawn from one sample of a study of somatic mutations in cytotoxic T cells in rheumatoid arthritis. Sequenced by immunoSEQ multiplex PCR; TCRdb stores in-frame clones only, minus some. The sample comprises about 16,000 clones, 65% to 85% of which are singletons, and 10% rests with the top ten. Sequences were obtained from CD8+ T cells sorted from blood. These receptors originate from an adult with rheumatoid arthritis. The CDR3 runs from the conserved cysteine through the conserved F or W. The D gene is left open where the match is weak. Expanded clones are given a class, and other clones once, few, many or no size at all.

abundance	d_gene	v_gene	j_gene	CDR3nt	CDR3aa
.	.	TRBV2	TRBJ1-4	TGTGCCAGCAGTGATTTAATTACCGACGGGGCAACTAATGAAAAACTGTTTTTT	CASSDLITDGATNEKLFF
.	.	TRBV9	TRBJ2-3	TGTGCCAGCAGCTGGGGGGGCCAGATAGATACGCAGTATTTT	CASSWGGQIDTQYF
.	.	TRBV2	TRBJ1-1	TGTGCCACCCCCGTCTATGAGGAAGCTTTCTTT	CATPVYEEAFF
.	.	TRBV9	TRBJ1-4	TGTGCCAGCAGCCCAGCGACGTCCACTAATGAAAAACTGTTTTTT	CASSPATSTNEKLFF
.	.	TRBV12-5	TRBJ2-1	TGTGCTAGTGGTTTTGGTTTGGAGGGGCCCAATGAGCAGTTCTTC	CASGFGLEGPNEQFF
.	TRBD1	TRBV6-1	TRBJ1-3	TGTGCCAGCAGCGGGACAGGGGGCTCTGGAAACACCATATATTTT	CASSGTGGSGNTIYF
once	.	TRBV29-1	TRBJ2-7	TGCAGCGTTGTTCATGGGGCTAGCTCCTACGAGCAGTACTTC	CSVVHGASSYEQYF
.	.	TRBV10-3	TRBJ2-5	TGTGCCATCAGTGGACAGGGAGGGGAGGGCCAAGAGACCCAGTACTTC	CAISGQGGEGQETQYF
.	TRBD1	TRBV9	TRBJ2-5	TGTGCCAGCAGCGTAGATCGACAGGGTAGTGGAGAGACCCAGTACTTC	CASSVDRQGSGETQYF
.	TRBD1	TRBV30	TRBJ1-1	TGTGCCTGGAGGGCAGGGGGACCCACTGAAGCTTTCTTT	CAWRAGGPTEAFF
.	TRBD1	TRBV19	TRBJ1-4	TGTGCCAGTAGTGAACAGGGGTTAATGAAAAGACTGTTTTTT	CASSEQGLMKRLFF
.	TRBD2	TRBV7-6	TRBJ2-5	TGTGCCAGCAGCTTAGAGGACGGGGGGGCCGGAAAGACCCAGTACTTC	CASSLEDGGAGKTQYF
once	.	TRBV4-1	TRBJ2-1	TGCGCCAGCAGCCACGGACTAATCAATGAGCAGTTCTTC	CASSHGLINEQFF
.	.	TRBV6-4	TRBJ2-5	TGTGCCAGCAGTGAAGAGGTCGGGGGCGGTGAGACCCAGTACTTC	CASSEEVGGGETQYF
.	.	TRBV27	TRBJ1-4	TGTGCCAGCGGCGCTGGTAACACCCTCAGGGAACTGTTTTTT	CASGAGNTLRELFF
.	.	TRBV7-6	TRBJ1-6	TGTGCCAGCAGGGCGGGAAATAATTCACCCCTCCACTTT	CASRAGNNSPLHF
.	.	TRBV2	TRBJ1-1	TGTGCCACCCCAAGCGGGAGGTTAACGGACACTGAAGCTTTCTTT	CATPSGRLTDTEAFF
once	.	TRBV6-1	TRBJ2-6	TGTGCCAGCAGTGATCGGCGCATCTCTGGGGCCAACGTCCTGACTTTC	CASSDRRISGANVLTF
.	.	TRBV7-2	TRBJ2-7	TGTGCCAGCAGCCCAGGTATGGCGGCAGACCTTCCCTACGAGCAGTACTTC	CASSPGMAADLPYEQYF
.	TRBD2	TRBV4-1	TRBJ2-5	TGCGCCAGCAGCCAAGAGAGCGGGGGGGGTAAAGAGACCCAGTACTTC	CASSQESGGGKETQYF
.	.	TRBV29-1	TRBJ2-7	TGCAGCGCTTCCAGAGGGAGCTCCTACGAGCAGTACTTC	CSASRGSSYEQYF
.	.	TRBV4-1	TRBJ2-1	TGCGCCAGCAGCAACGGTCCCTACAATGAGCAGTTCTTC	CASSNGPYNEQFF
.	.	TRBV11-2	TRBJ2-4	TGTGCCAGCACTCCCCGGGTCACCAAAAACATTCAGTACTTC	CASTPRVTKNIQYF
.	.	TRBV5-1	TRBJ2-1	TGCGCCAGCAGCTCCTTTTTCCCACCGGTCGATGAGCAGTTCTTC	CASSSFFPPVDEQFF
once	.	TRBV5-1	TRBJ1-1	TGCGCCAGCAGCTCGTGGGGCAGAACTGAAGCTTTCTTT	CASSSWGRTEAFF
few	TRBD1	TRBV7-8	TRBJ1-5	TGTGCCAGCAGCTCGATGGACAGGGATCAGCCCCAGCATTTT	CASSSMDRDQPQHF
.	.	TRBV9	TRBJ2-3	TGTGCCAGCAGCATCGGGGGAAGCACAGATACGCAGTATTTT	CASSIGGSTDTQYF
.	TRBD1	TRBV11-1	TRBJ2-3	TGTGCCAGCAGCCCTTGGGACAGAGACACAGATACGCAGTATTTT	CASSPWDRDTDTQYF
.	.	TRBV4-1	TRBJ2-1	TGCGCCAGCAGCGAAGAGAGGGTAGGCAATGAGCAGTTCTTC	CASSEERVGNEQFF
.	.	TRBV6-5	TRBJ1-2	TGTGCCAGCAGCCCGGGAGCCGGGGGGGCGGTTGGCTACACCTTC	CASSPGAGGAVGYTF
.	.	TRBV6-4	TRBJ2-3	TGTGCCAGCAGTGTGAAGGCTACAGATACGCAGTATTTT	CASSVKATDTQYF
.	.	TRBV6-4	TRBJ2-6	TGTGCCAGCAGTGACTCTGGGGCCAACGTCCTGACTTTC	CASSDSGANVLTF
.	.	TRBV5-5	TRBJ2-2	TGTGCCAGCAGCCAGGGCTACACCGGGGAGCTGTTTTTT	CASSQGYTGELFF
.	.	TRBV12-5	TRBJ1-1	TGTGCTAGTGGTTTGGGTCAGGTGAACACTGAAGCTTTCTTT	CASGLGQVNTEAFF
.	.	TRBV2	TRBJ2-7	TGTGCCAGCAGTGTGAACGAGCAGTACTTC	CASSVNEQYF
.	.	TRBV6-1	TRBJ2-1	TGTGCCAGCAGTGAAGTGGACCTCCATGAGCAGTTCTTC	CASSEVDLHEQFF
few	TRBD2	TRBV7-6	TRBJ2-7	TGTGCCAGCAGCCCCGTCGGGACTAGCGGCTACGAGCAGTACTTC	CASSPVGTSGYEQYF
.	.	TRBV11-1	TRBJ1-2	TGTGCCAGCAGCTTAGGGGCAGGGCAGTATGATGGCTACACCTTC	CASSLGAGQYDGYTF
.	.	TRBV30	TRBJ2-7	TGTGCCTGGAGTACCGGGACTTATAGTTCCGAGCAGTACTTC	CAWSTGTYSSEQYF
once	.	TRBV11-1	TRBJ2-7	TGTGCCAGCAGCTTACGAGGGCAGGGCTACGAGCAGTACTTC	CASSLRGQGYEQYF
.	TRBD2	TRBV7-6	TRBJ2-3	TGTGCCAGCAGCTTAGCAGCGGGGGGCCGCACAGATACGCAGTATTTT	CASSLAAGGRTDTQYF
.	.	TRBV28	TRBJ1-3	TGTGCCAGCAGTTCCCCACCCGCGACCCTCTCTGGAAACACCATATATTTT	CASSSPPATLSGNTIYF
.	TRBD1	TRBV6-4	TRBJ1-1	TGTGCCAGCAGTGCAGGGGGCGGCGGCACTGAAGCTTTCTTT	CASSAGGGGTEAFF
.	.	TRBV5-1	TRBJ1-1	TGCGCCAGTAGCGAGGACATCTTGGGCACTGAAGCTTTCTTT	CASSEDILGTEAFF
.	TRBD1	TRBV5-1	TRBJ2-3	TGCGCCAGCAGGGGGACAGCGGCCACAGATACGCAGTATTTT	CASRGTAATDTQYF
.	TRBD1	TRBV5-4	TRBJ2-7	TGTGCCAGCAGCCCCGGGACAGGGGACTACGAGCAGTACTTC	CASSPGTGDYEQYF
.	TRBD2	TRBV9	TRBJ2-3	TGTGCCAGCAGCGTATCAGCGGGGGGAGACACAGATACGCAGTATTTT	CASSVSAGGDTDTQYF
once	.	TRBV7-6	TRBJ2-5	TGTGCCAGCAGTCCCCCCCTGTTGGAGACCCAGTACTTC	CASSPPLLETQYF
once	TRBD1	TRBV2	TRBJ2-5	TGTGCCAGCAGGACAGGGATCCGAGAGACCCAGTACTTC	CASRTGIRETQYF
.	.	TRBV19	TRBJ1-1	TGTGCCAGTAAATTTAAGAACACTGAAGCTTTCTTT	CASKFKNTEAFF
.	TRBD1	TRBV7-9	TRBJ1-4	TGTGCCAGCGGGGACAGAACTAATGAAAAACTGTTTTTT	CASGDRTNEKLFF
.	.	TRBV9	TRBJ2-3	TGTGCCAGCAGGGGGGAAGATACGCAGTATTTT	CASRGEDTQYF
few	.	TRBV7-3	TRBJ1-6	TGTGCCAGCAGCTTATCCGGAGCCGATAATTCACCCCTCCACTTT	CASSLSGADNSPLHF
.	TRBD1	TRBV9	TRBJ1-2	TGTGCCAGCAGCTCCTTGGACAGGGGGTTTCGCTATGGCTACACCTTC	CASSSLDRGFRYGYTF
.	TRBD2	TRBV19	TRBJ2-7	TGTGCCAGTAGTATATACTCTAGCGGGGGTGTCTACGAGCAGTACTTC	CASSIYSSGGVYEQYF
.	.	TRBV20-1	TRBJ2-7	TGCAGTGCTGGCGAACCATACGAGCAGTACTTC	CSAGEPYEQYF
.	.	TRBV6-5	TRBJ2-1	TGTGCCAGCAGTTTATGGGGGCACAGCTCCTACAATGAGCAGTTCTTC	CASSLWGHSSYNEQFF
.	TRBD2	TRBV29-1	TRBJ2-3	TGCAGCGTTGAAAGAGGGCGGGGGACCCGCAGAGATACGCAGTATTTT	CSVERGRGTRRDTQYF